Sequencing of this T cell receptor (beta chain) was carried out in a study of identifying expanded T cells in peripheral blood. This clone was picked up one time. Assay: immunoSEQ multiplex PCR; the TCRdb copy retains only in-frame clones and omits some. The data show 60,000 to 70,000 clones, with roughly four fifths seen just once and approximately 20% held by the top ten. CDR3 length equals 13 residues. Trimming left V 6 bases short and J 3 bases short, with 10 bases between. Per the germline V gene, CDR1 is MNHNY and CDR2 is SVGAGI (reference sequence). This sequence originates from a person between 18 and 69 years old in good health. The genes are TRBV6-6 and TRBJ2-3; a weak D match, TRBD2 (5 bases). Sequencing used blood. The CDR3 DNA reads as TGTGCCAGCAGGGACTCGGGGACAGATACGCAGTATTTT. Amino acid sequence: CASRDSGTDTQYF.